This T cell receptor beta chain was identified during a study of Graves' ophthalmopathy and Graves' hyperthyroidism. This clonotype was found many times. Its matching antigen is unknown. Patients were excluded if they had other autoimmune diseases or uncontrolled infections, and likewise if pregnancy or lactation applied. Regarding the study as a whole: Prediction of ophthalmopathy progression reached around 70% sensitivity and around 75% specificity.

Germline CDR1 SGHAT, CDR2 FQNNGV. The V gene end was trimmed by 5 bases and the J gene end by 5 bases; junction bases not matched to a gene: 13. The CDR3 contains 16 residues. TCR beta CDR3 regions were amplified from RNA transcripts. Scientists carried out first-round RT-PCR using HTBI primers and then a second-round multiplex PCR. TCRdb processed the multiplex PCR reads anew with MiXCR; each CDR3 protein has one entry. The data show around 400,000 distinct CDR3 sequences, about 18% seen once. The V gene is TRBV11-2, the J gene TRBJ2-5; 8 bases fit TRBD1. Material for sequencing was peripheral blood. The receptor comes from a young woman with Graves' ophthalmopathy. The CDR3 sequence: CASSTTGQGRLETQYF. CDR3 nucleotides: TGTGCCAGCAGCACGACCGGACAGGGCCGGTTGGAGACCCAGTACTTC.